The 21 T cell receptor beta chains below all came from one sample that was sequenced in a study of shared clonotypes between healthy human individuals. Sequenced by immunoSEQ multiplex PCR; TCRdb stores in-frame clones only, minus some. Of 2,500,000 or so clones listed, less than 95% are singletons. The source material was naive CD4+ T cells from PBMCs. The subset here: CD45RA+ positively selected. The source of these receptors is a man in his late teens or twenties in good health. Some clones in this sample may be carry-over from other donors' samples.

Details on this clone: Additional DNA sequences in this sample encode the identical CDR3. The V call is TRBV28, the J call TRBJ2-7; possible D gene TRBD1, 6 bases. The CDR3 spans 13 residues. V was cut by 4 bases and J by 4 bases, with 11 bases left in between. The germline CDR1 and CDR2 sequences are MDHEN and SYDVKM. CDR3 region: CASSSTGYYEQYF. CDR3 bases: TGTGCCAGCAGTTCCACAGGGTATTACGAGCAGTACTTC.

The V gene is TRBV7-3, the J gene TRBJ2-1; no reliable D call. Germline V gene sequence: CDR1 SGHTA, CDR2 FQGTGA. V lost 0 bases and J 3 bases, leaving 3 bases between the germline ends. There are 13 residues in the CDR3. The DNA of the CDR3 is TGTGCCAGCAGCTTAACAGACTACAATGAGCAGTTCTTC. Protein: CASSLTDYNEQFF.

This sequence joins TRBV7-3 and TRBJ1-1; 7 nucleotides line up with TRBD1. Losses at the gene ends were 1 base for V and 5 bases for J; bases not matched to a gene: 4. This CDR3 is 14 amino acids long. Germline V lookup: CDR1 SGHTA, CDR2 FQGTGA. CDR3 residues: CASSLKGARTEAFF. CDR3 sequence (DNA): TGTGCCAGCAGCTTAAAGGGGGCGCGTACTGAAGCTTTCTTT.

The genes are TRBV12-5 and TRBJ2-7, with D possibly called TRBD1 or TRBD2 (6 bases each). Looked up from germline, CDR1 is LGHNT and CDR2 is FRNRAP. Trimming removed 2 bases at V and 6 bases at J, with 23 bases between. CDR3 length: 17 amino acids. This chain's CDR3 is CASGLIMRVGGGGEQYF. The DNA of the CDR3 is TGTGCTAGTGGTTTGATAATGCGGGTGGGCGGAGGGGGCGAGCAGTACTTC.

Of note for this clone: At one end the junction does not follow the germline gene, possibly because of a read error. The V and J genes are TRBV5-8 and TRBJ2-5; D tentatively reads TRBD1 or TRBD2 (7 bases each). The CDR3 contains 15 residues. Germline-derived CDR1 and CDR2 are SGHTS and YDEGEE. The CDR3 loop is CANSRGDRPQETQYF. The CDR3 DNA sequence: TGTGCCAACAGCCGGGGGGACAGACCCCAAGAGACCCAGTACTTC.

The chain is built from TRBV19 and TRBJ1-1, with D hard to call. The CDR3 has 15 amino acids. With 10 bases removed from V and 1 base from J, the gap between germline ends came to 19 bases. From germline, CDR1 is LNHDA and CDR2 SQIVND (reference sequence). DNA for the CDR3: TGTGCCACCCATGCTGGCAGGATCTGGAACACTGAAGCTTTCTTT. It yields the protein CATHAGRIWNTEAFF. Looking up the rest from reference TRBV19 and TRBJ1-1 gives the full variable domain: DGGITQSPKYLFRKEGQNVTLSCEQNLNHDAMYWYRQDPGQGLRLIYYSQIVNDFQKGDIAEGYSVSREKKESFPLTVTSAQKNPTAFYLCATHAGRIWNTEAFFGQGTRLTVV.

The chain couples TRBV6-6 to TRBJ2-1; 11 bases line up with TRBD2. The CDR3 is made up of 14 amino acids. The V gene's germline CDR1 is MNHNY and CDR2 SVGAGI (reference sequence). V gave up 6 bases and J gave up 9 bases; unmatched junction bases: 7. The CDR3 DNA sequence: TGTGCCAGCAGACTAGCGGGAGCATACTCTGAGCAGTTCTTC. Translated: CASRLAGAYSEQFF.

In this sample, this clone turned up a few times. The chain employs TRBV6-1 and TRBJ1-5; a weak D match, TRBD1 (5 bases). The CDR3 is 14 amino acids. Trimming left V 4 bases short and J 2 bases short, with 9 bases between. Germline V gene lookup returns CDR1 MNHNS and CDR2 SASEGT. This chain's CDR3 is CASSVSRGNQPQHF. In DNA, the CDR3 is TGTGCCAGCAGTGTTAGCAGGGGCAATCAGCCCCAGCATTTT.

The V and J genes are TRBV2 and TRBJ2-1; D is possibly TRBD1 or TRBD2 (5 bases each). V was pared by 8 bases and J by 2 bases, with 16 bases between. Per germline, CDR1 SNHLY and CDR2 FYNNEI. The CDR3 is 15 residues long. The CDR3 DNA reads as TGTGCCAGCCGACTCGACAGCGGTCCCTACAATGAGCAGTTCTTC. Its protein is CASRLDSGPYNEQFF.

The chain recombines TRBV11-2 with TRBJ2-2; 9 nucleotides agree with TRBD1. The CDR3 loop spans 16 amino acids. Germline V CDR1 and CDR2: SGHAT, FQNNGV. V lost 2 bases, J lost 6 bases, and 7 bases stayed unmatched. The chain's CDR3 is CASSLQGQGVAGELFF. The CDR3 DNA reads TGTGCCAGCAGCTTACAGGGACAGGGCGTCGCCGGGGAGCTGTTTTTT.

CDR3 loop: CASSLDREVDGNTIYF. In DNA, the CDR3 is TGTGCCAGCAGCTTAGACCGGGAGGTAGATGGAAACACCATATATTTT. The chain joins TRBV7-9 to TRBJ1-3; D unresolved. The V gene's germline CDR1 is SEHNR and CDR2 FQNEAQ (reference sequence). The CDR3 sequence is 16 residues long. With 1 base removed from V and 3 bases from J, the gap between germline ends came to 13 bases.

The V and J genes are TRBV7-4 and TRBJ1-5, with D perhaps matching TRBD1 (5 bases). Per germline, CDR1 SGHVT and CDR2 SQSDAQ. CDR3 length: 14 residues. V gave up 5 bases and J gave up 1 base, with 9 bases separating them. Written as DNA, the CDR3 is TGTGCCAGCAGCCCACAGGAGAGCAATCAGCCCCAGCATTTT. Protein: CASSPQESNQPQHF.

The rearrangement joins TRBV29-1 to TRBJ2-2; no firm D call. CDR3 length: 16 residues. Germline CDR1 and CDR2: SQVTM and ANQGSEA. V was trimmed by 4 bases and J by 2 bases, leaving 17 bases between them. Written as DNA, the CDR3 is TGCAGCGTTGTGCCGGTGGAACAGACTAACACCGGGGAGCTGTTTTTT. Translating it yields CSVVPVEQTNTGELFF.

The J gene is TRBJ2-7, the V gene TRBV18, with 9 bases identical to TRBD1. This CDR3 comprises 15 residues. The junction had 8 bases not matched to a gene; V was cut back by 4 bases and J by 4 bases. Germline V gene sequence: CDR1 KGHSH, CDR2 LQKENI. The CDR3 DNA follows: TGTGCCAGCTCACGAGAGACAGGGGGGACATACGAGCAGTACTTC. Its translation: CASSRETGGTYEQYF.

The chain joins TRBV2 to TRBJ2-5, with no clear D. The CDR3 covers 15 residues. Trimming shortened V by 3 bases and J by 2 bases, and 13 bases separated the two germline ends. Germline CDR1 is SNHLY and CDR2 is FYNNEI. The CDR3 spells CASSDRKKNQETQYF. For the CDR3, the DNA is TGTGCCAGCAGTGATCGGAAGAAAAATCAAGAGACCCAGTACTTC.

V usage is TRBV10-3 and J usage is TRBJ1-3, with D uncertain. CDR1 ENHRY and CDR2 SYGVKD come from the germline V gene. The CDR3 contains 15 residues. Trimming stripped 2 bases from V and 0 bases from J, with 8 bases between. The CDR3 bases are TGTGCCATCAGTGAGACTCAGGCCTCTGGAAACACCATATATTTT. This gives the protein CAISETQASGNTIYF.

The chain couples TRBV4-3 to TRBJ2-5, with 7 bases aligning to TRBD2. The germline gives CDR1 LGHNA, CDR2 YSLEER. The CDR3 extends over 14 amino acids. V shed 0 bases and J 7 bases; nucleotides not matched to a gene: 5. CDR3 nucleotide sequence: TGCGCCAGCAGCCAAGAGGGGGGGACGGGGACCCAGTACTTC. Translating gives CASSQEGGTGTQYF.

V and J are TRBV5-1 and TRBJ2-5; 9 bases fit TRBD1. V trimming: 4 bases; J trimming: 3 bases; junction bases outside the gene matches: 10. This CDR3 spans 16 amino acids. Germline V gene data show CDR1 as SGHRS and CDR2 as YFSETQ. The CDR3 reads CASSPGQGRREETQYF. In nucleotides, the CDR3 is TGCGCCAGCAGCCCCGGACAGGGGAGAAGGGAAGAGACCCAGTACTTC.

In its sample, this clone was seen a few times. The rearrangement uses TRBV9 and TRBJ1-1; 7 bases match TRBD1. The CDR3 has 15 residues. From germline, CDR1 is SGDLS and CDR2 YYNGEE. J lost 4 bases, V lost 0 bases, and 6 bases had no gene match. CDR3 residues: CASSVALQGGTEAFF. As DNA, the CDR3 is TGTGCCAGCAGCGTAGCTTTGCAGGGGGGCACTGAAGCTTTCTTT.

This clone has a single count. V gene TRBV6-1 combines with J gene TRBJ1-4; 7 bases are a match to TRBD1. The CDR3 contains 14 residues. The trim removed 2 bases at V and 10 bases at J, leaving 7 bases unmatched. Germline lookup yields CDR1 MNHNS and CDR2 SASEGT. CDR3 protein: CASSEISNRGKLFF. CDR3 nucleotide sequence: TGTGCCAGCAGTGAAATATCGAACAGGGGAAAACTGTTTTTT.

The chain carries TRBV10-3 and TRBJ2-1; D is uncertain. Trimming took off 11 bases at V and 0 bases at J, with 17 bases between the two ends. The CDR3 has 15 residues. The V gene's germline CDR1 is ENHRY and CDR2 SYGVKD. The CDR3 region is CAASRDLSSYNEQFF. The CDR3 DNA follows: TGTGCCGCTTCCCGTGACTTAAGCTCCTACAATGAGCAGTTCTTC.